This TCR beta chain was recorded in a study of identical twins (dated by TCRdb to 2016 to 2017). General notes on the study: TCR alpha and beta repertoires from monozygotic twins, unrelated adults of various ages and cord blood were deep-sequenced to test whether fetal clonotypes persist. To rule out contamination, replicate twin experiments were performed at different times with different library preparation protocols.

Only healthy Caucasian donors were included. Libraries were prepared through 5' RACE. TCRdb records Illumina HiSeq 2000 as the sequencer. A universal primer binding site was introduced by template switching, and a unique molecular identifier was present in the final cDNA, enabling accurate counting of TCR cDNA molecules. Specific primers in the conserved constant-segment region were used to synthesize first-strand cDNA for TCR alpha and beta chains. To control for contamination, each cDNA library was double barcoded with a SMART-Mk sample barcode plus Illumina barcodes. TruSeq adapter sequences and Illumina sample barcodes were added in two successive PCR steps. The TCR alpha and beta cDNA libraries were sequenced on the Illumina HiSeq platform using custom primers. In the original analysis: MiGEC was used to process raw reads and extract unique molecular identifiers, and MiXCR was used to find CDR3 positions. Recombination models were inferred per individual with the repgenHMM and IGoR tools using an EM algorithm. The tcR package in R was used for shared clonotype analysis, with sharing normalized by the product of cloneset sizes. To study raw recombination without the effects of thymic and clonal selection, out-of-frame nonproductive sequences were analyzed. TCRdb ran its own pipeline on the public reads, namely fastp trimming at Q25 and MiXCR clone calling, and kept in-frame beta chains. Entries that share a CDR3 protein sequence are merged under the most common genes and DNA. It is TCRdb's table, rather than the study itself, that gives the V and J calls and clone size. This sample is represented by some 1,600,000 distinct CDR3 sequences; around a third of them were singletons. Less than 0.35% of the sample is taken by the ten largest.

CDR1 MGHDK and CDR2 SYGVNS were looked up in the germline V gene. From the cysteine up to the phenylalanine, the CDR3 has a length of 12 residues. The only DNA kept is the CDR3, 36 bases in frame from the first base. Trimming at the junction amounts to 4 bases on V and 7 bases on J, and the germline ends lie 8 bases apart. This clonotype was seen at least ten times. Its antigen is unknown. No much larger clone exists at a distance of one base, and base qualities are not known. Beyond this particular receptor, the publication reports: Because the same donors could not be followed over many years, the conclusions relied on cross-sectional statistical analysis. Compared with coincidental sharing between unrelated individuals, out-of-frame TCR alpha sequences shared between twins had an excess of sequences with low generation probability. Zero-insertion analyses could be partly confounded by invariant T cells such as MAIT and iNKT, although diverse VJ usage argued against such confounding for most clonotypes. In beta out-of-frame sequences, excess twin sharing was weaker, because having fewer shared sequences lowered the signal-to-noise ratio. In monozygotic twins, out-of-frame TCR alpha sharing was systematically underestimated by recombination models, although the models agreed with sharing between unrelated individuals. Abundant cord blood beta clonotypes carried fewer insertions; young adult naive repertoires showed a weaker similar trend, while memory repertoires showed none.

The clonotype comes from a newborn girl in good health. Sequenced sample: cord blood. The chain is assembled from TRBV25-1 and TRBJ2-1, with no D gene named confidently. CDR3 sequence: CASSGAGNEQFF. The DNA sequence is TGTGCCAGCAGTGGGGCTGGGAATGAGCAGTTCTTC.